This TCR beta chain was identified during a study of shared clonotypes between healthy human individuals (dated by TCRdb to between 2020 and 2021). In terms of the full investigation: A couple of women and three men aged 18 to 49 years were included in the cohort. For each donor, three plates each were used for CD4 naive and CD4 memory, two plates were used for CD8 naive, and one plate was used for CD8 memory. To estimate repertoire size and how much clonotypes are shared between individuals, the study performed deep sequencing of blood TCR repertoires from roughly five healthy adults. Different laboratories and diverse techniques were used to prepare libraries and sequence TCR repertoires, to increase sequencing depth and limit assay-specific biases. Leukapheresis yielded between about 0.85 and 9 billion PBMCs per donor.

V ends up 6 bases short and J 5 bases short, with an unmatched junction base count of 6. The CDR3 spans 14 residues, from the cysteine through the phenylalanine. CDR3 DNA is the only sequence kept; it has 42 bases, read in frame from the first base. The germline V gene yields KGHSH for CDR1 and LQKENI for CDR2. TCR CDR3 regions were amplified from genomic DNA by multiplex PCR using the deep immunoSEQ assay. Genomic DNA extracted from each cell subset was distributed evenly over all wells of several immunoSEQ 96-well plates, and each plate served as one replicate. For sorted subsets, each replicate PCR was loaded with 200 to 250 ng genomic DNA, equivalent to 30,000 to 35,000 T cell genomes. The purified libraries were quantified using a Qubit 3.0 fluorometer, sized with a Bioanalyzer 2100, and then quantified again using the KAPA Library Quantification kit. Every immunoSEQ 96-well plate was sequenced on a dedicated single-read 150-cycle Illumina NextSeq 550 flow cell. From the authors' description of their analysis: Because the immunoSEQ output held only junctional sequences and lacked quality scores, the filtering could not match the filtering applied to full-length reads. To assign V/J genes and CDR3, sequences were annotated against IMGT germline references using PyIR, a Python wrapper for IgBLAST v1.9. Reads were removed for weak V/J assignments (E-value above 1e-6), missing CDR3, stop codons, out-of-frame junctions, or ambiguous translated residues. V3J clonotypes were defined by identical inferred V gene, J gene, and CDR3 amino acid sequence. To compute the percentage overlap between repertoires, the number of shared unique clonotypes was divided by the size of the smaller repertoire. Three approaches were used to assess repertoire richness: RTK rarefaction, the Chao1 estimator, and Recon v2.1 estimates of unobserved clonotypes. For all TCRbeta clonotypes obtained by the gDNA method from a handful of donors, generation probabilities were computed with OLGA. What TCRdb holds here is the immuneACCESS table cut down to in-frame rearrangements. Part of the clones is not present; checked against another copy, under half of the missing clones reflect an unresolved V gene, and the others are unexplained. The V and J calls and clone size come from that table; D and trimming were worked out from the DNA. The sample table contains approximately 1.1 million clones; only one count was recorded for 75% to 80% of them. The top ten hold 0.5% to 0.6% of the sample.

Donors were healthy HIV-negative adults with no recently reported acute infections or vaccinations. Every donor was a Caucasian adult residing in Nashville, Tennessee, USA. CD4+ T cells were enriched by magnetic negative selection; naive cells were then positively selected on CD45RA, and the negative fraction formed the memory subset. Blood was obtained by leukapheresis, after which PBMCs were separated by Ficoll-Histopaque density gradient centrifugation and cryopreserved in liquid nitrogen vapor phase. Purity and quantity of every magnetically sorted T cell population were checked by analytical flow cytometry. From each sorted fraction, genomic DNA was isolated and quantified by UV absorbance on a Nanodrop 2000c. Regarding this clone: Which antigen it targets is not known. No quality values exist for individual bases; no much larger clone is one base distant.

What the work shows at the level of the full study, not this receptor alone: Because the study included a small number of donors, the genetic and exposure-history diversity represented was limited. Sampling was restricted to blood, and TCR repertoires in tissues likely differ from the TCR repertoires found in blood. Compared with non-shared clonotypes, clonotypes shared by all four sorted-subset donors had higher generation probabilities. Pairwise subsampling indicated that sequencing depth was expected to affect the degree of clonotype sharing among donors. Across a handful of donors, 4.5% to 6.5% of naive CD4, roughly 3.5% of naive CD8, approximately 2.5% of memory CD4, and under 0.45% of memory CD8 clonotypes were shared. Rarefaction of sorted-subset datasets indicated incomplete sequencing despite the large sequencing depth. Estimated clonotype richness was generally larger for naive than for memory subsets.

This receptor was taken from a man younger than 35 in good health. Some clones in this sample may be carry-over from other donors' samples. Sequences were obtained from memory CD4+ T cells from PBMCs. The label giving this sample's cell subset or site can be read as: CD45RA-negative fraction. This sequence uses TRBV18 and TRBJ1-5, with 8 bases in between that match TRBD1. The sequence in DNA is TGTGCCAGCTCTTATGGACAGGGAGATCAGCCCCAGCATTTT. Translated, this is CASSYGQGDQPQHF.